The entry that follows covers one T cell receptor beta chain sequence. Researchers ran the PCR with 60 Vbeta and 13 Jbeta primers. Data came from immunoSEQ multiplex PCR; TCRdb stores just in-frame clones and leaves some out. The sample lists some 97,000 clones, over 60% occurring once. CDR1 is MNHEY, CDR2 SMNVEV, per germline (reference sequence). Trimming removed 6 bases from V and 4 bases from J, with 10 bases in between. This CDR3 is 14 amino acids long. These data belong to a study of cytomegalovirus exposure and HLA in healthy donors. The sequenced sample consisted of PBMCs. The chain uses TRBV27 and TRBJ2-6; TRBD1 might be the D (6 bases). This TCR came from a female donor in good health and CMV-seropositive. CDR3 residues: CASSAGTGANVLTF. CDR3 nucleotide sequence: TGTGCCAGCAGCGCCGGGACAGGGGCCAACGTCCTGACTTTC.